What follows are 23 T cell receptor beta chains derived from one specimen sequenced in a study of blood T cell repertoires in COVID-19. Data came from immunoSEQ multiplex PCR; TCRdb stores just in-frame clones and leaves some out. The table includes 100,000 or so clones, 70% to 90% detected once. The material sequenced was peripheral blood. These receptor sequences come from a woman aged 60-75 years in a cohort sampled during active or convalescent COVID-19.

The J gene is TRBJ2-2, the V gene TRBV3-1 (or the pseudogene TRBV3-2); no reliable D call. The CDR3 is 11 amino acids. Trimming removed 4 bases from V and 9 bases from J, with 6 bases in between. Germline-derived CDR1 and CDR2 are LGHDT and YNNKEL (reference sequence). This chain's CDR3 is CASSPRWELFF. DNA of the CDR3: TGTGCCAGCAGCCCCCGTTGGGAGCTGTTTTTT.

The V call is TRBV3-1 (or the pseudogene TRBV3-2), the J call TRBJ2-1, with 11 bases identical to TRBD2. The ends lost 4 bases at V and 6 bases at J; junction bases unmatched: 8. The CDR3 contains 16 residues. Germline V gene data show CDR1 as LGHDT and CDR2 as YNNKEL (reference sequence). The CDR3 is CASSLQLAGVGNEQFF. CDR3 sequence (DNA): TGTGCCAGCAGCCTTCAACTAGCGGGGGTGGGCAATGAGCAGTTCTTC.

A single count supports this clone. The rearrangement joins TRBV19 to TRBJ2-2, with 9 positions matching TRBD2. V trimming: 6 bases; J trimming: 4 bases; junction bases outside the gene matches: 3. This CDR3 spans 14 amino acids. The germline CDR1 and CDR2 sequences are LNHDA and SQIVND (reference sequence). In DNA form, the CDR3 reads TGTGCCAGTAGGGGACTAGCTAGCACCGGGGAGCTGTTTTTT. Its translation is CASRGLASTGELFF.

V and J are TRBV19 and TRBJ2-3; 9 positions agree with TRBD2. The CDR3 spans 16 residues. With 3 bases clipped from V and 1 base from J, the junction kept 5 bases outside the gene matches. Germline loops: CDR1 LNHDA, CDR2 SQIVND (reference sequence). CDR3 in DNA: TGTGCCAGTAGTATGTACAGCGGGAGGCGCACAGATACGCAGTATTTT. Amino acids: CASSMYSGRRTDTQYF.

A single count supports this clone. The chain has TRBV5-1 and TRBJ2-3; TRBD1 aligns across 7 bases. Unmatched junction bases numbered 7, after V lost 4 bases and J lost 2 bases. The CDR3 consists of 15 residues. In germline, CDR1 is SGHRS, CDR2 YFSETQ. This chain's CDR3 is CASSARQGFTDTQYF. CDR3 sequence (DNA): TGCGCCAGCAGCGCCCGACAGGGTTTCACAGATACGCAGTATTTT. Full variable domain (outside the CDR3, taken from reference TRBV5-1 and TRBJ2-3): KAGVTQTPRYLIKTRGQQVTLSCSPISGHRSVSWYQQTPGQGLQFLFEYFSETQRNKGNFPGRFSGRQFSNSRSEMNVSTLELGDSALYLCASSARQGFTDTQYFGPGTRLTVL.

The J gene is TRBJ2-5, the V gene TRBV10-3, with 10 bases that match TRBD1. Losses at the gene ends were 4 bases for V and 5 bases for J; bases not matched to a gene: 4. Germline values: CDR1 ENHRY, CDR2 SYGVKD. This CDR3 has 14 residues. The DNA of the CDR3 is TGTGCCATCAGTGCCGGGACAGGGGAGGAGACCCAGTACTTC. This codes for CAISAGTGEETQYF.

The chain has TRBV5-5 and TRBJ2-1; D perhaps matches TRBD1 (5 bases). CDR3 size: 14 residues. V was trimmed by 0 bases and J by 5 bases, leaving 9 bases between them. Germline CDR1 and CDR2: SGHKS and YYEKEE (reference sequence). Written as DNA, the CDR3 is TGTGCCAGCAGCTTGGCCCCGACAGACAATGAGCAGTTCTTC. It encodes CASSLAPTDNEQFF.

V usage is TRBV24-1 and J usage is TRBJ1-2; D remains ambiguous. CDR3 length: 16 amino acids. Germline V gene lookup returns CDR1 KGHDR and CDR2 SFDVKD. V lost 2 bases and J 2 bases, leaving 14 bases between the germline ends. The CDR3 is CATSDSPRTENYGYTF. Here the CDR3 DNA reads TGTGCCACCAGTGATTCCCCTCGAACTGAGAACTATGGCTACACCTTC.

V is TRBV27 and J is TRBJ1-1; no clear D gene. The CDR3 consists of 17 residues. V lost 1 base and J lost 4, with 19 bases in between. The germline CDR1 and CDR2 sequences are MNHEY and SMNVEV (reference sequence). DNA for the CDR3: TGTGCCAGCAGTTTATACTTGAGGCCAGTCTATTCCACTGAAGCTTTCTTT. Residues: CASSLYLRPVYSTEAFF.

This chain connects TRBV18 to TRBJ1-5, with D possibly matching TRBD1 (6 bases). Trimming took off 3 bases at V and 3 bases at J, with 9 bases between the two ends. The CDR3 is 14 residues long. Germline loops: CDR1 KGHSH, CDR2 LQKENI. The CDR3: CASSPGQPNQPQHF. The DNA of the CDR3 is TGTGCCAGCTCACCTGGACAGCCCAATCAGCCCCAGCATTTT.

This rearrangement joins TRBV6-5 to TRBJ1-2; a weak D match, TRBD1 (6 bases). This CDR3 comprises 13 residues. The V end was cut by 6 bases, the J end by 0 bases, with 8 bases between. Per the germline V gene, CDR1 is MNHEY and CDR2 is SVGAGI. DNA for the CDR3: TGTGCCAGCAGCCGACAGGCTAACTATGGCTACACCTTC. This gives the protein CASSRQANYGYTF.

V usage is TRBV6-1 and J usage is TRBJ1-1; weak D call: TRBD1 (5 bases). V lost 3 bases and J lost 6, with 17 bases in between. CDR3 length: 15 residues. The germline V gene has CDR1 MNHNS and CDR2 SASEGT. The CDR3 protein is CASSDGGRVGAEAFF. For the CDR3, the DNA is TGTGCCAGCAGTGACGGGGGGAGGGTAGGGGCTGAAGCTTTCTTT.

J is TRBJ2-1 and V is TRBV6-1, with 12 nucleotides matching TRBD2. Germline V gene sequence: CDR1 MNHNS, CDR2 SASEGT. The ends lost 4 bases at V and 8 bases at J; junction bases unmatched: 9. The CDR3 loop spans 16 amino acids. The DNA of the CDR3 is TGTGCCAGCAGTGGACTAGCGGGAGCCTCTGGCGATGAGCAGTTCTTC. Translating it yields CASSGLAGASGDEQFF.

V usage is TRBV19 and J usage is TRBJ1-1; 7 bases map to TRBD1. Germline CDR1 and CDR2: LNHDA and SQIVND (reference sequence). The CDR3 length is 15 residues. J was trimmed by 1 base and V by 3 bases; bases with no gene match: 5. CDR3 bases: TGTGCCAGTAGTATCCGACAGGGAACGAACACTGAAGCTTTCTTT. This sequence encodes CASSIRQGTNTEAFF.

The chain couples TRBV7-2 to TRBJ2-7, with D perhaps matching TRBD2 (5 bases). The V end was cut by 7 bases, the J end by 7 bases, with 20 bases between. This CDR3 is built from 14 residues. The germline CDR1 and CDR2 sequences are SGHTA and FQGNSA. The DNA for the CDR3 is TGTGCCAGCACCGCTTTCGAGGGAACGGGGGAGCAGTACTTC. It codes for CASTAFEGTGEQYF.

The count of this clone is one. The chain couples TRBV11-2 to TRBJ1-1; TRBD1 is a possible D gene (6 bases). V was cut by 5 bases and J by 1 base, with 8 bases left in between. The CDR3 has 13 amino acids. The germline CDR1 and CDR2 sequences are SGHAT and FQNNGV. The CDR3 here is CASSQDRNTEAFF. The CDR3 nucleotides read TGTGCCAGCAGCCAGGACAGGAACACTGAAGCTTTCTTT.

This sequence joins TRBV6-6 and TRBJ2-2, with 7 nucleotides matching TRBD1. This CDR3 has 14 amino acids. The trim removed 5 bases at V and 7 bases at J, leaving 7 bases unmatched. Per germline, CDR1 MNHNY and CDR2 SVGAGI (reference sequence). The CDR3 sequence: CASSPLDRIGELFF. The CDR3 region has the DNA TGTGCCAGCAGTCCCCTGGACAGGATCGGGGAGCTGTTTTTT.

The gene calls are TRBV28 and TRBJ1-2; the D is unclear. The CDR3 sequence is 12 residues long. V lost 5 bases, J lost 3 bases, and 7 bases lay in between. From germline, CDR1 is MDHEN and CDR2 SYDVKM. CDR3 nucleotide sequence: TGTGCCAGCAGTCCAACAGACTATGGCTACACCTTC. Its protein is CASSPTDYGYTF.

This clone was counted only a few times. The chain carries TRBV7-9 and TRBJ2-1, with 7 bases that match TRBD2. This CDR3 is built from 15 residues. The ends lost 4 bases at V and 1 base at J; junction bases unmatched: 4. CDR1 is SEHNR and CDR2 is FQNEAQ in the germline V gene (reference sequence). The CDR3 sequence: CASSYGLESYNEQFF. The CDR3 DNA follows: TGTGCCAGCAGCTACGGACTAGAGTCCTACAATGAGCAGTTCTTC.

The gene calls are TRBV6-5 and TRBJ1-3; a possible D gene is TRBD1 (5 bases). Germline V gene sequence: CDR1 MNHEY, CDR2 SVGAGI. V was cut by 10 bases and J by 0 bases, with 16 bases left in between. CDR3 length equals 15 residues. The CDR3 nucleotides read TGTGCCACCCAGACAGACCCTAGCTCTGGAAACACCATATATTTT. Its protein product is CATQTDPSSGNTIYF.

The rearrangement uses TRBV7-2 and TRBJ2-5; D is perhaps TRBD1 (6 bases). CDR3 length: 15 residues. The germline V and J ends were trimmed by 4 bases and 1 base, with 13 bases remaining between them. From germline, CDR1 is SGHTA and CDR2 FQGNSA. Here the CDR3 DNA reads TGTGCCAGCAGCTCGCCCAGACAGGCCCAAGAGACCCAGTACTTC. This encodes CASSSPRQAQETQYF.

The J gene is TRBJ2-5, the V gene TRBV4-2, with a tentative D call TRBD1 (5 bases). Trimming stripped 4 bases from V and 5 bases from J, with 11 bases between. The germline V gene encodes CDR1 LGHNA and CDR2 YNFKEQ. This CDR3 spans 13 amino acids. CDR3 loop: CASSPTGSETQYF. CDR3 nucleotides: TGTGCCAGCAGCCCAACAGGATCCGAGACCCAGTACTTC.

This clone has only a few counts. The V and J genes are TRBV5-1 and TRBJ1-3; D not resolved. CDR1 and CDR2 from the germline V gene are SGHRS and YFSETQ. This CDR3 is built from 16 residues. Trimming removed 0 bases from V and 1 base from J, with 11 bases in between. CDR3 in DNA: TGCGCCAGCAGCTTGGGCGGTCCCCCTTCTGGAAACACCATATATTTT. Protein: CASSLGGPPSGNTIYF. The full variable domain, rest sourced from reference TRBV5-1 and TRBJ1-3, is KAGVTQTPRYLIKTRGQQVTLSCSPISGHRSVSWYQQTPGQGLQFLFEYFSETQRNKGNFPGRFSGRQFSNSRSEMNVSTLELGDSALYLCASSLGGPPSGNTIYFGEGSWLTVV.